Each of the 26 T cell receptor beta chains below was sequenced from the same sample in a study of shared clonotypes between healthy human individuals. Data came from immunoSEQ multiplex PCR; TCRdb stores just in-frame clones and leaves some out. The data contain over a million clones, about 75% of them singletons. Source material: memory CD4+ T cells sorted from blood. Subset specified: CD45RA-negative fraction. All receptors come from a man aged 18 to 30 in good health.

The chain combines TRBV5-5 with TRBJ1-3; D not resolved. CDR1 SGHKS and CDR2 YYEKEE come from the germline V gene (reference sequence). The CDR3 loop spans 14 amino acids. V dropped 2 bases and J dropped 0 bases, with 6 bases sitting between them. The CDR3 sequence is CASSLRRSGNTIYF. In DNA, the CDR3 is TGTGCCAGCAGCTTACGGCGCTCTGGAAACACCATATATTTT.

A few counts support this clone. The CDR3 loop is CAISVAGKSTDTQYF. CDR3 sequence (DNA): TGTGCCATCTCAGTAGCGGGGAAGAGCACAGATACGCAGTATTTT. The chain is built from TRBV10-3 and TRBJ2-3, with 8 positions matching TRBD2. V trimming: 8 bases; J trimming: 0 bases; junction bases outside the gene matches: 7. The CDR3 contains 15 residues. Germline V lookup: CDR1 ENHRY, CDR2 SYGVKD.

V and J are TRBV19 and TRBJ1-2, with TRBD1 matching 9 bases. The germline V gene has CDR1 LNHDA and CDR2 SQIVND (reference sequence). V gave up 4 bases and J gave up 4 bases; unmatched junction bases: 1. The CDR3 has 13 residues. CDR3 amino acids: CASSNRGPYGYTF. CDR3 coding DNA: TGTGCCAGTAGTAACAGGGGGCCCTATGGCTACACCTTC.

This rearrangement joins TRBV29-1 to TRBJ2-5; D may be TRBD1 (6 bases). The germline gives CDR1 SQVTM, CDR2 ANQGSEA. Trimming shortened V by 5 bases and J by 5 bases, and 18 bases separated the two germline ends. This CDR3 has 14 residues. The CDR3: CSVYRVRDGETQYF. Here the CDR3 DNA reads TGCAGCGTTTACAGGGTCCGGGATGGGGAGACCCAGTACTTC.

The genes are TRBV7-9 and TRBJ2-5, with unresolved D. The germline V gene encodes CDR1 SEHNR and CDR2 FQNEAQ (reference sequence). There are 12 residues in the CDR3. V was clipped by 1 base and J by 7 bases, with 7 bases between them. The CDR3 sequence: CASSLGDLTQYF. In DNA form, the CDR3 reads TGTGCCAGCAGCTTAGGAGACCTGACCCAGTACTTC.

This clone was seen only a few times. The chain employs TRBV5-4 and TRBJ1-1; D is perhaps TRBD1 (5 bases). The CDR3 length is 16 residues. V dropped 4 bases and J dropped 1 base, with 17 bases sitting between them. Germline V CDR1 and CDR2: SGHNT, YYREEE (reference sequence). The CDR3 is CASSRSSPGQNTEAFF. CDR3 coding DNA: TGTGCCAGCAGCCGCTCATCACCTGGACAGAACACTGAAGCTTTCTTT.

This clone was counted only a few times. The chain recombines TRBV5-6 with TRBJ2-2, with D tentatively TRBD2 (5 bases). The length of the CDR3 is 12 residues. CDR1 and CDR2 from the germline V gene are SGHDT and YYEEEE. With 4 bases removed from V and 7 bases from J, the gap between germline ends came to 8 bases. The CDR3 DNA follows: TGTGCCAGCAGCCGGCGGGTCGGGGAGCTGTTTTTT. Amino acid sequence: CASSRRVGELFF. The entire variable domain, with the rest obtained from reference TRBV5-6 and TRBJ2-2, is as follows: DAGVTQSPTHLIKTRGQQVTLRCSPKSGHDTVSWYQQALGQGPQFIFQYYEEEERQRGNFPDRFSGHQFPNYSSELNVNALLLGDSALYLCASSRRVGELFFGEGSRLTVL.

The chain links TRBV30 to TRBJ1-6; TRBD1 is a possible D gene (5 bases). The CDR3 loop spans 15 amino acids. Germline lookup yields CDR1 GTSNPN and CDR2 SVGIG (reference sequence). The V gene lost 0 bases and the J gene lost 9 bases, with 15 bases spanning the gap. CDR3 protein: CAWSVGGKWVSPLHF. CDR3 nucleotide sequence: TGTGCCTGGAGTGTTGGGGGGAAGTGGGTTTCACCCCTCCACTTT.

The chain uses TRBV11-3 and TRBJ2-3; D gene unclear. There are 14 residues in the CDR3. Germline loops: CDR1 SGHNT, CDR2 YENEEA. The V and J ends lost 4 bases and 4 bases respectively, with 12 bases between them. The CDR3 DNA is TGTGCCAGCAGCTCCAACTCCTTGGCAGATACGCAGTATTTT. Encoded protein: CASSSNSLADTQYF.

The V gene is TRBV7-8, the J gene TRBJ1-1; 7 bases are shared with TRBD1. Germline CDR1 SGHVS, CDR2 FQNEAQ. CDR3 length: 15 amino acids. V lost 0 bases and J lost 6; bases outside the gene matches: 7. In DNA, the CDR3 is TGTGCCAGCAGCTTAGCAGGGGGCAGGGAGGCTGAAGCTTTCTTT. This encodes CASSLAGGREAEAFF. The full variable domain, in which reference TRBV7-8 and TRBJ1-1 provide the parts outside the CDR3, is GAGVSQSPRYKVAKRGQDVALRCDPISGHVSLFWYQQALGQGPEFLTYFQNEAQLDKSGLPSDRFFAERPEGSVSTLKIQRTQQEDSAVYLCASSLAGGREAEAFFGQGTRLTVV.

The rearrangement joins TRBV5-5 to TRBJ1-5; TRBD1 agrees at 9 bases. The length of the CDR3 is 18 residues. With 2 bases clipped from V and 2 bases from J, the junction kept 11 bases outside the gene matches. Germline V gene sequence: CDR1 SGHKS, CDR2 YYEKEE (reference sequence). The CDR3 region has the DNA TGTGCCAGCAGCTTAATCGGGACAGGGATTCCGGGCAATCAGCCCCAGCATTTT. This sequence encodes CASSLIGTGIPGNQPQHF.

The chain is built from TRBV7-2 and TRBJ2-3, with 9 bases lining up with TRBD1. The CDR3 runs to 15 residues. CDR1 is SGHTA, CDR2 FQGNSA, per germline. With V trimmed by 6 bases and J by 6 bases, 10 bases remained unmatched. The CDR3 region has the DNA TGTGCCAGCAGGGCGGGACAGGGTGTTTGGGATACGCAGTATTTT. The encoded protein is CASRAGQGVWDTQYF.

The J gene is TRBJ2-7, the V gene TRBV5-5; TRBD1 aligns across 8 bases. This CDR3 is 17 amino acids long. Trimming at V came to 4 bases and at J to 4 bases, leaving 16 bases not matched to a gene. Germline V gene data show CDR1 as SGHKS and CDR2 as YYEKEE (reference sequence). The CDR3 loop reads CASSRTPPGTGSYEQYF. Written as DNA, the CDR3 is TGTGCCAGCAGCCGAACCCCCCCCGGGACAGGTTCTTACGAGCAGTACTTC.

This chain links TRBV5-6 with TRBJ1-4; D ambiguous. In germline, CDR1 is SGHDT, CDR2 YYEEEE. The CDR3 is 15 residues long. V was cut by 4 bases and J by 3 bases, with 13 bases left in between. DNA for the CDR3: TGTGCCAGCAGCAAACTCGGAGGAGCTAATGAAAAACTGTTTTTT. This codes for CASSKLGGANEKLFF.

V is TRBV7-9 and J is TRBJ2-5; tentative D call: TRBD2 (6 bases). CDR3 size: 14 residues. The germline gives CDR1 SEHNR, CDR2 FQNEAQ (reference sequence). V was trimmed by 4 bases and J by 4 bases, leaving 13 bases between them. CDR3 sequence: CASSSDTGVETQYF. Written as DNA, the CDR3 is TGTGCCAGCAGCTCTGACACGGGGGTAGAGACCCAGTACTTC.

About this clone itself: Other nucleotide sequences from this sample produce the same CDR3. This chain connects TRBV27 to TRBJ2-6; no clear D. Trimming took off 2 bases at V and 2 bases at J, with 1 base between the two ends. Germline loops: CDR1 MNHEY, CDR2 SMNVEV (reference sequence). The CDR3 is 13 residues long. CDR3 region: CASSLTGANVLTF. In DNA, the CDR3 is TGTGCCAGCAGTTTAACTGGGGCCAACGTCCTGACTTTC.

This clone was seen many times. V usage is TRBV25-1 and J usage is TRBJ2-3; a possible D gene is TRBD2 (6 bases). The V end was cut by 5 bases, the J end by 4 bases, with 25 bases between. Germline V gene data show CDR1 as MGHDK and CDR2 as SYGVNS. The CDR3 has 18 amino acids. CDR3 coding DNA: TGTGCCAGCAGTCCACCCCCGTCGAGCGGGTCCCCCCCAGATACGCAGTATTTT. The encoded protein is CASSPPPSSGSPPDTQYF.

This chain uses TRBV25-1 with TRBJ2-7; 16 bases map to TRBD2. V shed 2 bases, J shed 6 bases, and the junction held 4 bases outside the gene matches. Per the germline V gene, CDR1 is MGHDK and CDR2 is SYGVNS. The CDR3 covers 16 residues. CDR3 residues: CASSEGTSGRALEQYF. The CDR3 nucleotides read TGTGCCAGCAGTGAAGGGACTAGCGGGAGGGCCCTCGAGCAGTACTTC.

The rearrangement links TRBV10-3 to TRBJ2-1, with TRBD2 matching 11 bases. Germline CDR1 is ENHRY and CDR2 is SYGVKD. The trim removed 10 bases at V and 4 bases at J, leaving 6 bases unmatched. This CDR3 has 14 amino acids. CDR3 protein: CATARLAGYNEQFF. In nucleotides, the CDR3 is TGTGCCACCGCCCGACTAGCGGGGTACAATGAGCAGTTCTTC.

This clone was picked up one time. The chain carries TRBV7-2 and TRBJ2-7, with 7 bases lining up with TRBD1. Unmatched junction bases numbered 8, after V lost 5 bases and J lost 1 base. Germline loops: CDR1 SGHTA, CDR2 FQGNSA. This CDR3 region has 15 residues. The CDR3 sequence is CASSVDRTVSYEQYF. The CDR3 DNA is TGTGCCAGCAGCGTGGACAGGACAGTATCCTACGAGCAGTACTTC.

This clone was counted only a few times. The chain carries TRBV25-1 and TRBJ2-3, with TRBD2 identical over 7 bases. The CDR3 spans 13 residues. V lost 2 bases, J lost 6 bases, and 2 bases stayed unmatched. Germline V gene lookup returns CDR1 MGHDK and CDR2 SYGVNS. CDR3 loop: CASSENSGDTQYF. CDR3 in DNA: TGTGCCAGCAGTGAAAATAGCGGGGATACGCAGTATTTT.

The V and J genes are TRBV28 and TRBJ1-1; D ambiguous. Trimming stripped 6 bases from V and 1 base from J, with 9 bases between. Germline loops: CDR1 MDHEN, CDR2 SYDVKM. This CDR3 is 13 amino acids long. CDR3 protein: CASSRAPNTEAFF. The DNA for the CDR3 is TGTGCCAGCAGCCGGGCCCCGAACACTGAAGCTTTCTTT. Full variable domain (remainder filled in from reference TRBV28 and TRBJ1-1): DVKVTQSSRYLVKRTGEKVFLECVQDMDHENMFWYRQDPGLGLRLIYFSYDVKMKEKGDIPEGYSVSREKKERFSLILESASTNQTSMYLCASSRAPNTEAFFGQGTRLTVV.

The chain carries TRBV5-1 and TRBJ2-6, with TRBD1 matching over 7 bases. Germline V CDR1 and CDR2: SGHRS, YFSETQ. CDR3 length equals 19 residues. The junction had 16 bases not matched to a gene; V was cut back by 4 bases and J by 3 bases. The CDR3 bases are TGCGCCAGCAGCGGGCCGGACCGACAGGGCTCTAATGGGGCCAACGTCCTGACTTTC. This translates into CASSGPDRQGSNGANVLTF.

This chain connects TRBV27 to TRBJ1-2; 8 nucleotides match TRBD1. There are 16 residues in the CDR3. Germline trimming cut 8 bases from V and 7 bases from J; bases unmatched to any gene: 18. Per germline, CDR1 MNHEY and CDR2 SMNVEV (reference sequence). In nucleotides, the CDR3 is TGTGCCAGCCAAACAAGGACGACAGGGGCGTCGGGTGGCTACACCTTC. This gives the protein CASQTRTTGASGGYTF.

The table lists this clone with a few counts. The chain carries TRBV7-2 and TRBJ2-7; the D is unclear. V dropped 0 bases and J dropped 0 bases, with 9 bases sitting between them. The CDR3 spans 15 residues. CDR1 is SGHTA, CDR2 FQGNSA, per germline. CDR3 nucleotides: TGTGCCAGCAGCTTAGCGCAATCAGGCTCCTACGAGCAGTACTTC. The encoded protein is CASSLAQSGSYEQYF.

The chain combines TRBV18 with TRBJ1-4; D is possibly TRBD1 (6 bases). Trimming took off 5 bases at V and 7 bases at J, with 8 bases between the two ends. Per germline, CDR1 KGHSH and CDR2 LQKENI. The CDR3 extends over 12 amino acids. CDR3 residues: CASSEGGEKLFF. CDR3 in DNA: TGTGCCAGCTCAGAAGGGGGTGAAAAACTGTTTTTT.